This T cell receptor (beta chain) was identified during a study of T cell responses to AZD1222 COVID-19 vaccine. Study results and limitations: Spike-specific TCR breadth and depth were elevated following two AZD1222 doses.

In regard to this clone: The antigen is not known.

The germline V gene encodes CDR1 MNHEY and CDR2 SVGAGI. CDR3 length equals 13 residues. V shed 7 bases and J shed 1 base, with 10 bases lying between them. Here immunoSEQ multiplex PCR was the method, and the copy in TCRdb shows in-frame clones only, minus some. The top ten clones hold roughly 2.5% of a sample with 88,000 or so clones, about nine tenths of them seen once. This specimen was peripheral blood, taken on day 0 of AZD1222 vaccination. V gene TRBV6-5 combines with J gene TRBJ1-1, with a tentative D call TRBD1 (6 bases). The source is an adult in good health. CDR3: CASKRTANTEAFF. The CDR3 nucleotides read TGTGCCAGCAAGAGGACAGCGAACACTGAAGCTTTCTTT.